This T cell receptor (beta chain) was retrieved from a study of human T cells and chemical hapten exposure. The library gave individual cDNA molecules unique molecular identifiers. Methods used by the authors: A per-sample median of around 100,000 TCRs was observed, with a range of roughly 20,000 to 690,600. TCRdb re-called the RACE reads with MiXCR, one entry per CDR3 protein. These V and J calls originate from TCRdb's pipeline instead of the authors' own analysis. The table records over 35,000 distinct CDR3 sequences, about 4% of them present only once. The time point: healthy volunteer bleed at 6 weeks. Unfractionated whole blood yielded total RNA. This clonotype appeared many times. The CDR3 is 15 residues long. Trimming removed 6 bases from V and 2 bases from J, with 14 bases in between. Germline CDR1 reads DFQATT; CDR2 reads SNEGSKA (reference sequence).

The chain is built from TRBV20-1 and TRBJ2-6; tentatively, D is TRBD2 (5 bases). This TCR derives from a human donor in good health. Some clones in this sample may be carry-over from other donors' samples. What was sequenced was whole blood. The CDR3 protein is CSAPISSPGANVLTF. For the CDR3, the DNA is TGCAGTGCGCCGATTTCTAGCCCTGGGGCCAACGTCCTGACTTTC.